Each of the 7 T cell receptor beta chains below was sequenced from the same sample in a study of blood T cell repertoires in COVID-19. TCRdb's copy holds only in-frame clones and misses some; the assay was immunoSEQ multiplex PCR. The sample consists of fewer than 75,000 clones, about 86% of them appearing once. Sequencing was done on a sample of peripheral blood. These receptor sequences come from a man in his fifties or sixties with active COVID-19.

The genes are TRBV28 and TRBJ1-2; D is uncertain. The germline V gene has CDR1 MDHEN and CDR2 SYDVKM. Trimming pared 4 bases from V and 0 bases from J, leaving 3 bases between. The CDR3 is 12 residues long. CDR3 coding DNA: TGTGCCAGCAGTTACACTAACTATGGCTACACCTTC. Its translation is CASSYTNYGYTF.

The V and J genes are TRBV7-2 and TRBJ2-1, with 14 bases aligning to TRBD2. CDR3 size: 16 residues. The germline V gene has CDR1 SGHTA and CDR2 FQGNSA. V shed 1 base and J 7 bases; nucleotides not matched to a gene: 3. The CDR3 DNA sequence: TGTGCCAGCAGCTTAGTCGGGACTAGCGGGAGAAATGAGCAGTTCTTC. The encoded protein is CASSLVGTSGRNEQFF.

J is TRBJ1-1 and V is TRBV6-6; no firm D call. Trimming shortened V by 5 bases and J by 5 bases, and 12 bases separated the two germline ends. The germline gives CDR1 MNHNY, CDR2 SVGAGI (reference sequence). CDR3 size: 13 residues. The CDR3 is CASSKSSGTEAFF. The CDR3 coding sequence is TGTGCCAGCAGTAAAAGCTCGGGGACTGAAGCTTTCTTT.

The count of this clone is one. The V gene is TRBV7-8, the J gene TRBJ1-4; D is possibly TRBD1 (5 bases). V was pared by 7 bases and J by 3 bases, with 15 bases between. Germline V gives CDR1 SGHVS, CDR2 FQNEAQ. CDR3 length equals 15 residues. DNA of the CDR3: TGTGCCAGCAAAGTATGGGGGGGATCTAATGAAAAACTGTTTTTT. Translating gives CASKVWGGSNEKLFF.

This chain connects TRBV7-9 to TRBJ1-4; no firm D call. The V gene lost 2 bases and the J gene lost 6 bases, with 4 bases spanning the gap. The germline CDR1 and CDR2 sequences are SEHNR and FQNEAQ (reference sequence). The CDR3 extends over 12 amino acids. DNA of the CDR3: TGTGCCAGCAGCTTAAGCTATGAAAAACTGTTTTTT. Its protein is CASSLSYEKLFF.

V and J are TRBV19 and TRBJ2-7; TRBD1 might be the D (6 bases). CDR3 length: 15 residues. V shed 4 bases and J shed 0 bases, with 13 bases lying between them. Germline CDR1 LNHDA, CDR2 SQIVND (reference sequence). CDR3 amino acids: CASSNRVGFSYEQYF. The CDR3 DNA sequence: TGTGCCAGTAGTAACAGGGTTGGGTTCTCCTACGAGCAGTACTTC.

The CDR3 bases are TGTGCCAGCAACCCCCCAGCGGGCGGCAACACTGAAGCTTTCTTT. Translated: CASNPPAGGNTEAFF. V and J are TRBV5-6 and TRBJ1-1; D unclear. The V and J ends lost 6 bases and 2 bases respectively, with 17 bases between them. This CDR3 has 15 amino acids. Germline values: CDR1 SGHDT, CDR2 YYEEEE.